Listed below are T cell receptor beta chains from one sample, sequenced in a study of T cell clones after liver transplantation. Assay: immunoSEQ multiplex PCR; the TCRdb copy retains only in-frame clones and omits some. Among some 75,000 clones, 80% were seen once, and the ten largest hold roughly 0.54%. The sequencing here drew on CD4+ T cells from blood, taken before liver transplant. The origin of the receptors is a human donor who received a liver transplant. The CDR3 runs from the conserved cysteine through the conserved F or W. D genes are given only for firm matches. Some rows mark clone size as missing; the rest say once, few, many or name a class of expanded clone.

v_gene	abundance	d_gene	j_gene	CDR3nt	CDR3aa
TRBV6-1	.	.	TRBJ2-1	TGTGCCAGCAGTGTCACCTTAAGACGGCCCCGTGAGCAGTTCTTC	CASSVTLRRPREQFF
TRBV18	.	.	TRBJ2-3	TGTGCCAGCTCTCCCGTCGCGGGCATAGGTTCAACAGATACGCAGTATTTT	CASSPVAGIGSTDTQYF
TRBV11-3	few	TRBD2	TRBJ2-7	TGTGCCAGCAGCTCTAGCGGGAGTTACGACGAGCAGTACTTC	CASSSSGSYDEQYF
TRBV9	.	TRBD2	TRBJ2-3	TGTGCCAGCAGCGAAAGGGAGGGCGATACGCAGTATTTT	CASSEREGDTQYF
TRBV19	.	.	TRBJ2-7	TGTGCCAGTAGTATAGGACAGGAGAGCTCCTACGAGCAGTACTTC	CASSIGQESSYEQYF
TRBV11-3	.	.	TRBJ2-2	TGTGCCAGCAGCAAACGCCCTCTGACCGGGGAGCTGTTTTTT	CASSKRPLTGELFF
TRBV27	.	TRBD2	TRBJ2-1	TGTGCCAGCAGGGGGCTAGCGGGTGGAAATGAGCAGTTCTTC	CASRGLAGGNEQFF
TRBV5-1	.	TRBD2	TRBJ2-1	TGCGCCAGCAGCTTGGAGGTGGGAGGGACGTACAATGAGCAGTTCTTC	CASSLEVGGTYNEQFF
TRBV28	.	.	TRBJ2-7	TGTGCCAGCAGTTCCGGGACTCTCAACGAGCAGTACTTC	CASSSGTLNEQYF
TRBV28	.	.	TRBJ1-5	TGTGCCAGCAGAAGGGACAACTTTAGCAATCAGCCCCAGCATTTT	CASRRDNFSNQPQHF
TRBV27	.	.	TRBJ2-7	TGTGCCAGCAAAGCAGGTGGACCCTACGAGCAGTACTTC	CASKAGGPYEQYF
TRBV4-3	.	.	TRBJ1-1	TGCGCCAGCAGCTTGATTGCGACCACTGAAGCTTTCTTT	CASSLIATTEAFF
TRBV5-1	.	.	TRBJ2-7	TGCGCCAGCAGTAGAGGGGGCTACGAGCAGTACTTC	CASSRGGYEQYF
TRBV2	once	.	TRBJ1-5	TGTGCCAGCAGATTCAGACAGTACAATCAGCCCCAGCATTTT	CASRFRQYNQPQHF
TRBV7-9	.	.	TRBJ2-5	TGTGCCAGCAGCCCACAGGCCCCGAAGACCCAGTACTTC	CASSPQAPKTQYF
TRBV5-1	.	.	TRBJ2-7	TGCGCCAGCACCACGGCGGCAGGGATCTCCTACGAGCAGTACTTC	CASTTAAGISYEQYF
TRBV29-1	.	.	TRBJ2-3	TGCAGCGTTGAAGACCCACGTATCAGCACAGATACGCAGTATTTT	CSVEDPRISTDTQYF
TRBV6-1	.	.	TRBJ2-3	TGTGCCAGCAGTGATCGGCAGGGGGGAACAGATACGCAGTATTTT	CASSDRQGGTDTQYF
TRBV13	.	.	TRBJ1-1	TGTGCCAGCAGCTCCTACAGGGCCGGCACTGAAGCTTTCTTT	CASSSYRAGTEAFF
TRBV9	.	.	TRBJ2-3	TGTGCCAGCAGCGTAGTGGGGGCGGGCGCAGATACGCAGTATTTT	CASSVVGAGADTQYF
TRBV19	.	TRBD1	TRBJ1-5	TGTGCCAGTACCAGGGGGGGGACCCTCAATCAGCCCCAGCATTTT	CASTRGGTLNQPQHF
TRBV11-1	.	TRBD2	TRBJ2-2	TGTGCCAGCAGCTCGTATTTTCCCATAGCGGGAGTAAACACCGGGGAGCTGTTTTTT	CASSSYFPIAGVNTGELFF
TRBV5-1	.	TRBD1	TRBJ2-3	TGCGCCAGCAGTTGGGGGACAGGGGGCACAGATACGCAGTATTTT	CASSWGTGGTDTQYF
TRBV18	.	.	TRBJ2-7	TGTGCCAGCTCACCACTTTCTAGGTCCTCCTCCTACGAGCAGTACTTC	CASSPLSRSSSYEQYF
TRBV29-1	.	.	TRBJ1-4	TGCAGCGCCGGGTGGGCCAATGAAAAACTGTTTTTT	CSAGWANEKLFF
TRBV18	.	TRBD1	TRBJ2-7	TGTGCCAGCTCAACTACCTCCGGGACAGGGGGAGGCGAGCAGTACTTC	CASSTTSGTGGGEQYF
TRBV5-6	.	.	TRBJ2-3	TGTGCCAGCAGCTTGAGGACACTCACAGATACGCAGTATTTT	CASSLRTLTDTQYF
TRBV15	once	.	TRBJ2-1	TGTGCCACCAGCAGCCAAGTAAGGAACAATGAGCAGTTCTTC	CATSSQVRNNEQFF
TRBV19	.	.	TRBJ2-3	TGTGCCAGTACCGCAAAAAGGCGGGGAGGCACAGATACGCAGTATTTT	CASTAKRRGGTDTQYF
TRBV6-6	.	.	TRBJ2-1	TGTGCCAGCAGTTATGGTACTTGGAATGAGCAGTTCTTC	CASSYGTWNEQFF
TRBV7-3	.	TRBD1	TRBJ2-5	TGTGCCAGCAGCTTTGGGGACAGGGGGCATGGAGAGACCCAGTACTTC	CASSFGDRGHGETQYF
TRBV19	.	.	TRBJ1-1	TGTGCCAGTAGTATAGGAGGCGGAAGAAACACTGAAGCTTTCTTT	CASSIGGGRNTEAFF
TRBV25-1	.	.	TRBJ2-6	TGTGCCAGCAGTGATAAGTCGAAGGGGGCCAACGTCCTGACTTTC	CASSDKSKGANVLTF
TRBV5-1	.	.	TRBJ1-2	TGCGCCAGCAGCTTGCAACCGGACTCTCCCTATGGCTACACCTTC	CASSLQPDSPYGYTF
TRBV11-2	.	.	TRBJ2-2	TGTGCCAGCAGCTTAGGCAGGGTGTCCGGGGAGCTGTTTTTT	CASSLGRVSGELFF
TRBV28	few	.	TRBJ2-7	TGTGCCAGCAATCAGGGTTACGAGCAGTACTTC	CASNQGYEQYF
TRBV18	.	.	TRBJ2-2	TGTGCCAGCTCACCACGCGGGGCGAACACCGGGGAGCTGTTTTTT	CASSPRGANTGELFF
TRBV7-8	.	.	TRBJ1-2	TGTGCCAGCAGCTTAGCCGACAGAGCTAACTATGGCTACACCTTC	CASSLADRANYGYTF
TRBV28	.	.	TRBJ2-7	TGTGCCAGCAGCCCCACGGGAATGGGACTCTTCTCCTACGAGCAGTACTTC	CASSPTGMGLFSYEQYF
TRBV7-6	.	TRBD1	TRBJ2-7	TGTGCCAGCAGCTTAGGCGCGGGACAGGGTACCTTCTACGAGCAGTACTTC	CASSLGAGQGTFYEQYF
TRBV4-2	.	TRBD1	TRBJ1-5	TGTGCCAGCAGATCCGGGACAGGGAGCAATCAGCCCCAGCATTTT	CASRSGTGSNQPQHF
TRBV28	few	TRBD1	TRBJ1-2	TGTGCCAGCAGTTTTCAGGGGGGGTCAGGAGGCTACACCTTC	CASSFQGGSGGYTF